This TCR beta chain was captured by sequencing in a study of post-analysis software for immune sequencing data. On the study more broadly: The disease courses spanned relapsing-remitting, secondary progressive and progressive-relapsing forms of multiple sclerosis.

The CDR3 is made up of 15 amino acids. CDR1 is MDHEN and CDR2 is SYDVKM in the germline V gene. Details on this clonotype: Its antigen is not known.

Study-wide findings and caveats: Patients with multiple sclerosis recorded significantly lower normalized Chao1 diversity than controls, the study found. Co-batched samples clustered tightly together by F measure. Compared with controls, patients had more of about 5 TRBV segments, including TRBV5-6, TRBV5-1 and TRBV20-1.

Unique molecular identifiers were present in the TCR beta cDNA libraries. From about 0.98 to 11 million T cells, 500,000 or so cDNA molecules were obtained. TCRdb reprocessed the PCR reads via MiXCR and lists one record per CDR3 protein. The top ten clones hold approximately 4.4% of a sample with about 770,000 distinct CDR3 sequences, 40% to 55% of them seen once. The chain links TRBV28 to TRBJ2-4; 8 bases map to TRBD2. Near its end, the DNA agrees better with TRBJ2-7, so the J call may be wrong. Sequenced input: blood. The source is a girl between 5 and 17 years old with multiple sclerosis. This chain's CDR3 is CARSLGLAASYEQYF. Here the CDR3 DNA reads TGTGCCAGGAGTCTCGGACTAGCTGCCTCCTACGAGCAGTACTTC.